Below, one T cell receptor (beta chain) is given with its context. The target antigen is unknown. With no exceptions, donors were healthy Caucasians. This sample is drawn from a study of identical twins. Study-wide results and caveats: Donors were not followed over many years; analysis was cross-sectional.

CDR1 and CDR2 (germline): SNHLY, FYNNEI. The CDR3 totals 15 residues. After removal of 10 bases from V and 2 bases from J, the junction contained 12 bases not matched to a gene. TCRdb called the 5' RACE reads again in MiXCR, with one record for every CDR3 protein. In the table there are some 500,000 distinct CDR3 sequences, about 13% of which are singletons. The sample was also reused in another study, on yellow fever vaccine responses in identical twins.

The chain carries TRBV2 and TRBJ2-7; 9 bases are shared with TRBD1. Sample: CD4+ T cells sorted from blood. The receptor was isolated from a young woman in good health. This CDR3 is CATTPLDRGTYEQYF. The CDR3 DNA reads as TGTGCCACAACACCCCTCGACAGGGGGACCTACGAGCAGTACTTC.